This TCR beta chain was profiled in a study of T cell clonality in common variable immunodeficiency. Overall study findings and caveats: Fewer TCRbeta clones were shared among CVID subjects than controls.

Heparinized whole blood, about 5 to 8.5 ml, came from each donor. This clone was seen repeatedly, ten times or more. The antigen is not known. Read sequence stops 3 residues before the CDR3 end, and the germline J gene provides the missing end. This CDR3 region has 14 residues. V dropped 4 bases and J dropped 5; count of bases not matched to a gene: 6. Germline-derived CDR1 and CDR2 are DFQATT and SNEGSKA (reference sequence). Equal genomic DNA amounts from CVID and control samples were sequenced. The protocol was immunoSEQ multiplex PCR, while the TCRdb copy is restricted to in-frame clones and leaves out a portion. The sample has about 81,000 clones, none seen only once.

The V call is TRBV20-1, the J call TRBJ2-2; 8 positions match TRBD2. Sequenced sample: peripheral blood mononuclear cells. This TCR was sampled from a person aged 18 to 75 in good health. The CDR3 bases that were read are TGCAGTGCTACAGATGGCGGGGGGACCGGGGAG. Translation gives CSATDGGGTGE. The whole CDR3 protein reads CSATDGGGTGELFF.